A single sample is the source of the 32 T cell receptor beta chains below, sequenced in a study of blood T cell repertoires in COVID-19. Assay: immunoSEQ multiplex PCR; the TCRdb copy retains only in-frame clones and omits some. This sample has 200,000 to 250,000 clones, with 60% to 85% found just once. The sequenced sample was peripheral blood. These receptors all come from a woman in her seventies with acute or convalescent COVID-19.

The chain recombines TRBV30 with TRBJ2-5, with a tentative D call TRBD2 (7 bases). Trimming took off 3 bases at V and 5 bases at J, with 13 bases between the two ends. This CDR3 spans 13 amino acids. CDR1 is GTSNPN and CDR2 is SVGIG in the germline V gene (reference sequence). CDR3 amino acids: CAWRRGGGETQYF. Here the CDR3 DNA reads TGTGCCTGGAGGCGGGGAGGGGGGGAGACCCAGTACTTC.

The rearrangement joins TRBV11-3 to TRBJ2-7, with 9 bases aligning to TRBD1. The CDR3 length is 14 residues. Germline-derived CDR1 and CDR2 are SGHNT and YENEEA. J lost 6 bases, V lost 1 base, and 4 bases had no gene match. The CDR3 spells CASSLVGQGSEQYF. In DNA form, the CDR3 reads TGTGCCAGCAGCTTAGTAGGACAGGGGAGCGAGCAGTACTTC.

In its sample, this clone was seen a few times. The sample contains more than one DNA sequence encoding this CDR3. The chain is built from TRBV11-2 and TRBJ1-2; 8 nucleotides agree with TRBD1. Germline CDR1 SGHAT, CDR2 FQNNGV. CDR3 size: 13 residues. Losses at the gene ends were 5 bases for V and 3 bases for J; bases not matched to a gene: 2. CDR3 region: CASSPGQDYGYTF. CDR3 sequence (DNA): TGTGCCAGCAGCCCGGGACAGGACTATGGCTACACCTTC.

The chain uses TRBV5-1 and TRBJ2-2; a possible D gene is TRBD1 (5 bases). CDR3 length: 13 amino acids. Germline V lookup: CDR1 SGHRS, CDR2 YFSETQ. V lost 4 bases to trimming and J lost 8 bases, with 12 bases between them. CDR3 loop: CASSPDISGELFF. The CDR3 nucleotides are TGCGCCAGCAGCCCGGACATTTCGGGGGAGCTGTTTTTT.

This chain connects TRBV7-2 to TRBJ2-5, with D possibly being TRBD2 (6 bases). There are 15 residues in the CDR3. CDR1 and CDR2 from the germline V gene are SGHTA and FQGNSA. V was pared by 2 bases and J by 5 bases, with 15 bases between. The CDR3 DNA reads as TGTGCCAGCAGCTTAACCGCCGGGACTCGGGAGACCCAGTACTTC. The encoded protein is CASSLTAGTRETQYF.

The V and J genes are TRBV5-6 and TRBJ2-1; the match to TRBD2 covers 15 bases. The CDR3 runs to 16 residues. The germline V gene has CDR1 SGHDT and CDR2 YYEEEE. The ends lost 4 bases at V and 3 bases at J; junction bases unmatched: 2. The CDR3 sequence: CASSRTSGGGYNEQFF. The CDR3 bases are TGTGCCAGCAGCCGGACTAGCGGGGGGGGCTACAATGAGCAGTTCTTC.

This clone is a singleton in its sample. The rearrangement joins TRBV12-5 to TRBJ1-3; D is uncertain. Germline CDR1 LGHNT, CDR2 FRNRAP. The germline V and J ends were trimmed by 6 bases and 4 bases, with 4 bases remaining between them. This CDR3 has 11 amino acids. For the CDR3, the DNA is TGTGCTAGTGGGGAGGGAAACACCATATATTTT. Amino acids: CASGEGNTIYF.

This chain links TRBV7-2 with TRBJ2-5; D unresolved. Trimming took off 6 bases at V and 0 bases at J, with 5 bases between the two ends. The CDR3 runs to 12 residues. CDR1 is SGHTA, CDR2 FQGNSA, per germline. In DNA form, the CDR3 reads TGTGCCAGCAGTCGGTACCAAGAGACCCAGTACTTC. This gives the protein CASSRYQETQYF.

The chain employs TRBV9 and TRBJ1-1; D is unresolved. The V end lost 0 bases, the J end lost 5 bases, and 8 bases lay between the germline ends. CDR3 length equals 13 residues. CDR1 SGDLS and CDR2 YYNGEE come from the germline V gene. The CDR3 sequence: CASSVGHGTEAFF. CDR3 nucleotides: TGTGCCAGCAGCGTAGGACATGGGACTGAAGCTTTCTTT.

The V and J genes are TRBV5-1 and TRBJ2-5, with 12 bases matching TRBD2. This CDR3 contains 17 residues. The V and J ends lost 1 base and 2 bases, in that order; junction bases with no gene match: 6. Germline V gives CDR1 SGHRS, CDR2 YFSETQ. For the CDR3, the DNA is TGCGCCAGCAGCTTGACGACTAGCGGGGGAACTCAAGAGACCCAGTACTTC. This codes for CASSLTTSGGTQETQYF.

The chain employs TRBV7-9 and TRBJ2-4, with 9 nucleotides matching TRBD1. The CDR3 is 16 amino acids. The V segment lost 5 bases and the J segment 7 bases; nucleotides outside the gene matches: 12. Germline values: CDR1 SEHNR, CDR2 FQNEAQ (reference sequence). CDR3 loop: CASSPRETGGGNIQYF. CDR3 DNA: TGTGCCAGCAGCCCCCGGGAGACAGGGGGGGGGAACATTCAGTACTTC. The whole variable domain, remainder taken from reference TRBV7-9 and TRBJ2-4, is DTGVSQNPRHKITKRGQNVTFRCDPISEHNRLYWYRQTLGQGPEFLTYFQNEAQLEKSRLLSDRFSAERPKGSFSTLEIQRTEQGDSAMYLCASSPRETGGGNIQYFGAGTRLSVL.

The V call is TRBV6-5, the J call TRBJ2-7; 9 nucleotides line up with TRBD2. Germline assignment: CDR1 MNHEY and CDR2 SVGAGI. The CDR3 runs 13 residues. After removal of 6 bases from V and 5 bases from J, the junction contained 5 bases not matched to a gene. The CDR3 loop is CASRSGGLDEQYV. The CDR3 DNA sequence: TGTGCCAGCAGGAGCGGGGGGCTTGACGAGCAGTACGTC.

The sample holds one count of this clone. J is TRBJ2-5 and V is TRBV5-1, with D perhaps matching TRBD1 (6 bases). The CDR3 consists of 14 residues. V was cut by 4 bases and J by 5 bases, with 15 bases left in between. Germline V gives CDR1 SGHRS, CDR2 YFSETQ. CDR3 sequence: CASSTGSQGETQYF. In DNA form, the CDR3 reads TGCGCCAGCAGCACAGGGAGCCAAGGCGAGACCCAGTACTTC.

V is TRBV7-9 and J is TRBJ2-2; D possibly corresponds to TRBD1 (6 bases). The CDR3 length is 14 residues. The ends were cut back, 5 bases at V and 5 bases at J, with 12 bases in the middle. Germline V gives CDR1 SEHNR, CDR2 FQNEAQ (reference sequence). CDR3 in DNA: TGTGCCAGCAGCCTAACAGGGCTAACCGGGGAGCTGTTTTTT. It specifies CASSLTGLTGELFF.

V and J are TRBV18 and TRBJ2-7; tentatively, D is TRBD1 (5 bases). V lost 2 bases and J lost 5, with 7 bases in between. The CDR3 length is 12 residues. Germline lookup yields CDR1 KGHSH and CDR2 LQKENI. The CDR3 DNA sequence: TGTGCCAGCTCACCAGAGGACAACGAGCAGTACTTC. Encoded protein: CASSPEDNEQYF. Full variable domain (outside the CDR3, taken from reference TRBV18 and TRBJ2-7): NAGVMQNPRHLVRRRGQEARLRCSPMKGHSHVYWYRQLPEEGLKFMVYLQKENIIDESGMPKERFSAEFPKEGPSILRIQQVVRGDSAAYFCASSPEDNEQYFGPGTRLTVT.

The genes are TRBV24-1 and TRBJ2-7; TRBD1 agrees at 10 bases. V dropped 3 bases and J dropped 4; count of bases not matched to a gene: 5. The CDR3 contains 15 residues. CDR1 KGHDR and CDR2 SFDVKD come from the germline V gene. This CDR3 reads CATSDEGTGDYEQYF. In DNA, the CDR3 is TGTGCCACCAGTGATGAGGGGACAGGGGATTACGAGCAGTACTTC.

The chain couples TRBV29-1 to TRBJ2-1; 8 nucleotides agree with TRBD1. This CDR3 region has 14 residues. Germline CDR1 reads SQVTM; CDR2 reads ANQGSEA. Germline trimming cut 2 bases from V and 5 bases from J; bases unmatched to any gene: 5. CDR3 sequence: CSVERTGKNNEQFF. In DNA form, the CDR3 reads TGCAGCGTTGAACGGACAGGGAAAAACAATGAGCAGTTCTTC.

The J gene is TRBJ1-2, the V gene TRBV5-6, with D possibly matching TRBD1 (5 bases). The ends were cut back, 2 bases at V and 3 bases at J, with 8 bases in the middle. CDR3 length equals 13 residues. CDR1 and CDR2 (germline): SGHDT, YYEEEE. Here the CDR3 DNA reads TGTGCCAGCAGCTTCGGGGGTTACTATGGCTACACCTTC. Translation gives CASSFGGYYGYTF.

Note on this clone: The sample carries other DNA sequences with the same CDR3. The genes are TRBV11-2 and TRBJ2-1, with D possibly matching TRBD2 (6 bases). V lost 5 bases to trimming and J lost 7 bases, with 9 bases between them. Germline V gene lookup returns CDR1 SGHAT and CDR2 FQNNGV. This CDR3 spans 12 amino acids. This CDR3 is CASSPTSNEQFF. The CDR3 DNA is TGTGCCAGCAGCCCGACTAGTAATGAGCAGTTCTTC. Combining the CDR3 with reference TRBV11-2 and TRBJ2-1 gives the whole variable domain EAGVAQSPRYKIIEKRQSVAFWCNPISGHATLYWYQQILGQGPKLLIQFQNNGVVDDSQLPKDRFSAERLKGVDSTLKIQPAKLEDSAVYLCASSPTSNEQFFGPGTRLTVL.

V gene TRBV5-4 combines with J gene TRBJ2-3, with 7 bases that match TRBD2. The trim removed 4 bases at V and 3 bases at J, leaving 14 bases unmatched. Germline V gene data show CDR1 as SGHNT and CDR2 as YYREEE (reference sequence). The CDR3 spans 17 residues. The CDR3 region is CASSRPRAGDGTDTQYF. In DNA form, the CDR3 reads TGTGCCAGCAGCCGACCCCGGGCGGGGGATGGAACAGATACGCAGTATTTT.

This clone was seen a handful of times. The chain has TRBV19 and TRBJ2-7, with D maybe TRBD1 (5 bases). Germline values: CDR1 LNHDA, CDR2 SQIVND (reference sequence). The CDR3 is made up of 13 amino acids. V lost 5 bases, J lost 3 bases, and 11 bases lay in between. As DNA, the CDR3 is TGTGCCAGTAGTGTGGGGCCGTACTACGAGCAGTACTTC. It encodes CASSVGPYYEQYF. Combining the CDR3 with reference TRBV19 and TRBJ2-7 gives the whole variable domain DGGITQSPKYLFRKEGQNVTLSCEQNLNHDAMYWYRQDPGQGLRLIYYSQIVNDFQKGDIAEGYSVSREKKESFPLTVTSAQKNPTAFYLCASSVGPYYEQYFGPGTRLTVT.

The CDR3 nucleotides read TGCAGTGCTAGTCCCCTAGCGGGAGGAGATACGCAGTATTTT. Amino acid sequence: CSASPLAGGDTQYF. The gene calls are TRBV20-1 and TRBJ2-3, with TRBD2 matching 11 bases. The ends lost 3 bases at V and 5 bases at J; junction bases unmatched: 4. Germline loops: CDR1 DFQATT, CDR2 SNEGSKA (reference sequence). The CDR3 has 14 amino acids.

This chain links TRBV27 with TRBJ1-4; 7 bases map to TRBD1. Per the germline V gene, CDR1 is MNHEY and CDR2 is SMNVEV (reference sequence). The CDR3 loop spans 17 amino acids. The J segment lost 8 bases and the V segment lost 6 bases, leaving 18 bases of the junction unmatched. The CDR3 bases are TGTGCCAGCAGACCGACCGCATCAAGACAGGGACGAGAAAAACTGTTTTTT. Its translation: CASRPTASRQGREKLFF. The variable domain in full, completed from reference TRBV27 and TRBJ1-4, reads EAQVTQNPRYLITVTGKKLTVTCSQNMNHEYMSWYRQDPGLGLRQIYYSMNVEVTDKGDVPEGYKVSRKEKRNFPLILESPSPNQTSLYFCASRPTASRQGREKLFFGSGTQLSVL.

This clone occurred once. The CDR3 DNA follows: TGCGCCAGCAGCTTGGGTAGCGGGGGCATAAACGGGGAGCTGTTTTTT. Its protein is CASSLGSGGINGELFF. The chain joins TRBV5-1 to TRBJ2-2; 9 bases agree with TRBD2. V gave up 0 bases and J gave up 7 bases; unmatched junction bases: 7. The CDR3 is 16 residues long. Per germline, CDR1 SGHRS and CDR2 YFSETQ.

The J gene is TRBJ2-1, the V gene TRBV6-2 or TRBV6-3, with D possibly TRBD2 on 6 matching bases. Trimming took off 3 bases at V and 1 base at J, with 10 bases between the two ends. CDR1 MNHEY and CDR2 SVGEGT come from the germline V gene. The CDR3 runs to 15 residues. CDR3 sequence: CASSYYRGSYNEQFF. The CDR3, as DNA: TGTGCCAGCAGTTATTACCGGGGGTCCTACAATGAGCAGTTCTTC.

This rearrangement joins TRBV24-1 to TRBJ2-3, with 7 nucleotides matching TRBD1. Germline V gives CDR1 KGHDR, CDR2 SFDVKD. The CDR3 loop spans 16 amino acids. The V and J ends lost 5 bases and 2 bases, in that order; junction bases with no gene match: 9. DNA of the CDR3: TGTGCCACCAGTGGTCCGGGACAGTGGATCACAGATACGCAGTATTTT. Protein sequence: CATSGPGQWITDTQYF.

This clone was picked up a small number of times. The rearrangement joins TRBV5-6 to TRBJ1-2; D is undetermined. Germline-derived CDR1 and CDR2 are SGHDT and YYEEEE. The V end lost 1 base, the J end lost 3 bases, and 7 bases lay between the germline ends. This CDR3 spans 13 amino acids. The CDR3 protein is CASSLTADYGYTF. The CDR3 coding sequence is TGTGCCAGCAGCTTGACAGCTGACTATGGCTACACCTTC. Full variable domain (outside the CDR3, taken from reference TRBV5-6 and TRBJ1-2): DAGVTQSPTHLIKTRGQQVTLRCSPKSGHDTVSWYQQALGQGPQFIFQYYEEEERQRGNFPDRFSGHQFPNYSSELNVNALLLGDSALYLCASSLTADYGYTFGSGTRLTVV.

This chain joins TRBV30 and TRBJ2-4, with no clear D. CDR1 GTSNPN and CDR2 SVGIG come from the germline V gene (reference sequence). V dropped 0 bases and J dropped 2 bases, with 8 bases sitting between them. The CDR3 is 14 residues long. The CDR3 here is CAWSVSASKNIQYF. The CDR3, as DNA: TGTGCCTGGAGTGTAAGCGCATCCAAAAACATTCAGTACTTC.

The CDR3 sequence is CASSRGASETQYF. The CDR3 nucleotides are TGTGCCAGCAGCAGGGGCGCGAGCGAGACCCAGTACTTC. The V and J genes are TRBV7-3 and TRBJ2-5; tentatively, D is TRBD1 (5 bases). CDR3 length: 13 residues. Trimming pared 5 bases from V and 5 bases from J, leaving 12 bases between. The germline V gene has CDR1 SGHTA and CDR2 FQGTGA.

This rearrangement joins TRBV6-2 or TRBV6-3 to TRBJ2-1; tentative D call: TRBD2 (5 bases). This CDR3 has 16 residues. CDR1 is MNHEY, CDR2 SVGEGT, per germline. V lost 7 bases, J lost 0 bases, and 16 bases lay in between. The CDR3 nucleotides are TGTGCCAGCACCCCCTCTAGCCCTGGCTCCTACAATGAGCAGTTCTTC. Encoded protein: CASTPSSPGSYNEQFF.

J is TRBJ2-1 and V is TRBV9; D possibly corresponds to TRBD2 (6 bases). Germline CDR1 SGDLS, CDR2 YYNGEE. The CDR3 is 14 residues long. Trimming removed 5 bases from V and 11 bases from J, with 20 bases in between. CDR3 sequence: CASSDALDGGKQFF. CDR3 coding DNA: TGTGCCAGCAGTGACGCTTTGGACGGGGGAAAGCAGTTCTTC.

This chain joins TRBV12-3 or TRBV12-4 and TRBJ1-2; a possible D gene is TRBD1 (5 bases). This CDR3 spans 13 amino acids. Deletions cut 11 bases from V and 0 bases from J, with 13 bases between. Here the CDR3 reads CAGASNTNYGYTF. CDR3 nucleotides: TGTGCCGGGGCAAGTAACACTAACTATGGCTACACCTTC.